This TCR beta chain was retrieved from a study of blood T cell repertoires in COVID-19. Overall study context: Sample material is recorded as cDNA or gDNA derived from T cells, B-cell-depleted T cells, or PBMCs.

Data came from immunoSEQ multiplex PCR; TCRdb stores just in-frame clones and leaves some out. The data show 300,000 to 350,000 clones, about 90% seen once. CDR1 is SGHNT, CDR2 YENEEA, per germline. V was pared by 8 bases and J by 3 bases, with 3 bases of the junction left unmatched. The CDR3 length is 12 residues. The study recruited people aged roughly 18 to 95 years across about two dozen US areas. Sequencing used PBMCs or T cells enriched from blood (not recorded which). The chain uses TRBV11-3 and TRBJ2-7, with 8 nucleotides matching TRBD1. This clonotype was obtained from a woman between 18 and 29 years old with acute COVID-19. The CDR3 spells CASGQGGYEQYF. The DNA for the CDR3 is TGTGCCAGCGGACAGGGTGGCTACGAGCAGTACTTC.